This entry lists 20 T cell receptor beta chains sequenced from one sample in a study of blood T cell repertoires in COVID-19. Sequenced by immunoSEQ multiplex PCR; TCRdb stores in-frame clones only, minus some. This repertoire shows 110,000 or so clones, around 90% found once; its top ten account for about 2.2%. Specimen: peripheral blood. The receptors here all came from a human donor in a cohort sampled during active COVID-19.

This sequence joins TRBV4-1 and TRBJ1-1; D gene uncertain. The CDR3 length is 11 residues. The V gene's germline CDR1 is MGHRA and CDR2 YSYEKL. V was clipped by 11 bases and J by 1 base, with 8 bases between them. As DNA, the CDR3 is TGCGCCGTACGGGGGAACACTGAAGCTTTCTTT. This translates into CAVRGNTEAFF.

The chain links TRBV7-9 to TRBJ1-1; tentative D call: TRBD1 (5 bases). Trimming stripped 5 bases from V and 7 bases from J, with 8 bases between. CDR1 and CDR2 from the germline V gene are SEHNR and FQNEAQ (reference sequence). The CDR3 spans 11 residues. Here the CDR3 reads CASSPGVEAFF. The CDR3 DNA reads TGTGCCAGCAGCCCGGGGGTTGAAGCTTTCTTT.

The CDR3 nucleotides are TGTGCCAGCAGTTGGCGGACTAACTCCTATAATTCACCCCTCCACTTT. Amino acids: CASSWRTNSYNSPLHF. The chain links TRBV6-2 or TRBV6-3 to TRBJ1-6; the D is unclear. Trimming pared 4 bases from V and 0 bases from J, leaving 10 bases between. Germline V gene lookup returns CDR1 MNHEY and CDR2 SVGEGT. The CDR3 is made up of 16 amino acids.

About this clone: At the DNA level, this CDR3 is encoded by other sequences in the same sample as well. This chain uses TRBV5-1 with TRBJ2-7; TRBD1 matches 9 bases. With 0 bases clipped from V and 2 bases from J, the junction kept 0 bases outside the gene matches. The germline V gene has CDR1 SGHRS and CDR2 YFSETQ. The CDR3 has 14 amino acids. CDR3 nucleotide sequence: TGCGCCAGCAGCTTGGGACAGGGGGCCTACGAGCAGTACTTC. It is translated as CASSLGQGAYEQYF.

This chain connects TRBV5-1 to TRBJ1-1, with 7 bases identical to TRBD1. There are 14 residues in the CDR3. Germline-derived CDR1 and CDR2 are SGHRS and YFSETQ. The V segment lost 1 base and the J segment 0 bases; nucleotides outside the gene matches: 0. The CDR3 coding sequence is TGCGCCAGCAGCTTGACAGGGGTGAACACTGAAGCTTTCTTT. Its protein is CASSLTGVNTEAFF.

The V gene is TRBV3-1 (or the pseudogene TRBV3-2), the J gene TRBJ1-2, with 8 positions matching TRBD1. The junction had 10 bases not matched to a gene; V was cut back by 3 bases and J by 4 bases. This CDR3 region has 16 residues. Per germline, CDR1 LGHDT and CDR2 YNNKEL (reference sequence). The CDR3 protein is CASSHRDRGRVYGYTF. CDR3 nucleotides: TGTGCCAGCAGCCACCGAGACAGGGGACGAGTCTATGGCTACACCTTC.

The chain links TRBV7-9 to TRBJ2-6; tentative D call: TRBD1 (5 bases). CDR3 length: 15 residues. The germline V and J ends were trimmed by 9 bases and 1 base, with 13 bases remaining between them. Germline V gene data show CDR1 as SEHNR and CDR2 as FQNEAQ (reference sequence). CDR3: CASERGQSGANVLTF. CDR3 DNA sequence: TGTGCCAGTGAGAGAGGACAATCTGGGGCCAACGTCCTGACTTTC.

This chain's CDR3 is CASTDRQGAGGETQYF. CDR3 sequence (DNA): TGTGCCAGCACCGACCGACAGGGGGCAGGGGGGGAGACCCAGTACTTC. The chain links TRBV6-6 to TRBJ2-5; 10 positions match TRBD1. The CDR3 is made up of 16 amino acids. V gave up 7 bases and J gave up 5 bases; unmatched junction bases: 13. Germline V CDR1 and CDR2: MNHNY, SVGAGI (reference sequence).

This chain joins TRBV5-6 and TRBJ1-1; 7 bases map to TRBD1. Germline V gene sequence: CDR1 SGHDT, CDR2 YYEEEE. The trim removed 4 bases at V and 0 bases at J, leaving 9 bases unmatched. This CDR3 is 16 amino acids long. CDR3 nucleotides: TGTGCCAGCAGCCCTGCCGGGACAGCGATGAACACTGAAGCTTTCTTT. Amino acids: CASSPAGTAMNTEAFF.

The chain has TRBV25-1 and TRBJ2-5, with 8 positions matching TRBD2. This CDR3 is built from 15 residues. Germline V gives CDR1 MGHDK, CDR2 SYGVNS. The J segment lost 1 base and the V segment lost 4 bases, leaving 5 bases of the junction unmatched. The CDR3 protein is CASSVPTSGQETQYF. The CDR3 nucleotides are TGTGCCAGCAGTGTTCCAACTAGCGGCCAAGAGACCCAGTACTTC.

The chain carries TRBV5-4 and TRBJ2-1; D is unclear. CDR3 size: 16 residues. V was cut by 0 bases and J by 1 base, with 11 bases left in between. The germline V gene encodes CDR1 SGHNT and CDR2 YYREEE (reference sequence). CDR3 protein: CASSLATHPSYNEQFF. The CDR3 DNA reads TGTGCCAGCAGCTTGGCCACTCACCCATCCTACAATGAGCAGTTCTTC.

This chain links TRBV6-5 with TRBJ1-4; D ambiguous. The V end was cut by 6 bases, the J end by 7 bases, with 18 bases between. This CDR3 contains 15 residues. Germline V gene data show CDR1 as MNHEY and CDR2 as SVGAGI. This CDR3 is CASSVNPSSGEKLFF. Written as DNA, the CDR3 is TGTGCCAGCAGCGTAAACCCTTCCAGCGGTGAAAAACTGTTTTTT.

The V gene is TRBV6-1, the J gene TRBJ2-7; 8 bases map to TRBD2. There are 16 residues in the CDR3. Losses at the gene ends were 0 bases for V and 1 base for J; bases not matched to a gene: 5. The germline CDR1 and CDR2 sequences are MNHNS and SASEGT. The CDR3 reads CASSEADSGTSYEQYF. In nucleotides, the CDR3 is TGTGCCAGCAGTGAAGCCGATAGCGGGACTTCCTACGAGCAGTACTTC.

This chain links TRBV28 with TRBJ1-1; 7 positions agree with TRBD1. V shed 8 bases, J shed 10 bases, and the junction held 19 bases outside the gene matches. CDR1 and CDR2 (germline): MDHEN, SYDVKM. The length of the CDR3 is 15 residues. The CDR3 protein is CASFTPGQSSFGAFF. The CDR3 region has the DNA TGTGCCAGCTTCACCCCGGGACAGTCGAGTTTTGGAGCTTTCTTT.

The chain joins TRBV12-3 or TRBV12-4 to TRBJ1-1, with unresolved D. There are 11 residues in the CDR3. V lost 4 bases to trimming and J lost 7 bases, with 7 bases between them. The DNA of the CDR3 is TGTGCCAGCAGTTCGAACTTTGAAGCTTTCTTT. As protein: CASSSNFEAFF.

The chain has TRBV9 and TRBJ1-2; a possible D gene is TRBD1 (5 bases). The CDR3 is 12 amino acids. Germline V gene data show CDR1 as SGDLS and CDR2 as YYNGEE. Trimming took off 3 bases at V and 5 bases at J, with 8 bases between the two ends. CDR3: CASSEAGYGYTF. The CDR3 DNA reads as TGTGCCAGCAGCGAGGCAGGGTATGGCTACACCTTC. Using reference TRBV9 and TRBJ1-2 for the parts outside the CDR3, the full variable domain is DSGVTQTPKHLITATGQRVTLRCSPRSGDLSVYWYQQSLDQGLQFLIQYYNGEERAKGNILERFSAQQFPDLHSELNLSSLELGDSALYFCASSEAGYGYTFGSGTRLTVV.

The chain couples TRBV29-1 to TRBJ1-2; D remains ambiguous. The length of the CDR3 is 13 residues. Trimming removed 4 bases from V and 0 bases from J, with 9 bases in between. CDR1 and CDR2 (germline): SQVTM, ANQGSEA. The CDR3 DNA sequence: TGCAGCGTTGGACGGGAAGCTAACTATGGCTACACCTTC. The encoded protein is CSVGREANYGYTF.

This chain links TRBV4-1 with TRBJ2-5; TRBD2 aligns across 7 bases. The CDR3 is made up of 18 amino acids. Germline CDR1 is MGHRA and CDR2 is YSYEKL. J lost 4 bases, V lost 0 bases, and 14 bases had no gene match. The CDR3 DNA is TGCGCCAGCAGCCAAGAAGGCGGGGGTGGAAGGTTGGGAGAGACCCAGTACTTC. It yields the protein CASSQEGGGGRLGETQYF.

This clone occurred once. V gene TRBV29-1 combines with J gene TRBJ2-2; TRBD1 matches 7 bases. This CDR3 has 16 residues. The germline V gene encodes CDR1 SQVTM and CDR2 ANQGSEA. After removal of 0 bases from V and 4 bases from J, the junction contained 8 bases not matched to a gene. Here the CDR3 reads CSVEDPRQGVTGELFF. In nucleotides, the CDR3 is TGCAGCGTTGAAGATCCCCGACAGGGTGTCACCGGGGAGCTGTTTTTT.

This clone appeared once. This chain connects TRBV28 to TRBJ1-2, with TRBD1 matching 7 bases. CDR1 and CDR2 (germline): MDHEN, SYDVKM. V was clipped by 4 bases and J by 4 bases; unmatched bases: 6. This CDR3 comprises 14 residues. CDR3 sequence (DNA): TGTGCCAGCAGTTCTTCAGGGGGGTTCTATGGCTACACCTTC. This gives the protein CASSSSGGFYGYTF.